One sample yielded the 18 T cell receptor beta chains listed below, sequenced in a study of blood T cells in healthy people across ages (dated by TCRdb to 2014 to 2015). Library method: 5' RACE. TCRdb names Illumina HiSeq 2500 as the instrument used. A second about 7 to 12 cycle PCR used a sample-barcoded 5' primer and a J-beta primer mix. Using fastp trimming at Q25 and MiXCR clonotype assembly, TCRdb reanalyzed the public sequencing data and kept in-frame beta chains. Rows with one shared CDR3 protein collapse into an entry with the most common genes and DNA. The sample table shows hundreds of thousands of distinct CDR3 sequences, and roughly 64% are seen once. The ten largest clones capture approximately 21% of the sample. Sequenced input: blood. The source is a man younger than 45 in good health.

The chain combines TRBV3-1 with TRBJ1-2; D uncertain. Germline-derived CDR1 and CDR2 are LGHDT and YNNKEL (reference sequence). The CDR3 is 15 amino acids. V dropped 0 bases and J dropped 3 bases, with 11 bases sitting between them. The CDR3 here is CASSQDRRHDYGYTF. CDR3 nucleotides: TGTGCCAGCAGCCAAGACAGGCGGCACGACTATGGCTACACCTTC.

The chain employs TRBV3-1 and TRBJ1-2, with D unresolved. Germline V gives CDR1 LGHDT, CDR2 YNNKEL (reference sequence). The CDR3 is made up of 15 amino acids. Trimming removed 1 base from V and 2 bases from J, with 11 bases in between. Written as DNA, the CDR3 is TGTGCCAGCAGCCAAGGATCCACCCCCAACTATGGCTACACCTTC. It encodes CASSQGSTPNYGYTF.

The chain joins TRBV20-1 to TRBJ2-5; no clear D. Trimming took off 6 bases at V and 9 bases at J, with 14 bases between the two ends. CDR1 is DFQATT and CDR2 is SNEGSKA in the germline V gene (reference sequence). The CDR3 is made up of 11 amino acids. The CDR3 sequence: CSAMPSSPQYF. The DNA for the CDR3 is TGCAGTGCCATGCCCTCGTCCCCCCAGTACTTC.

V usage is TRBV7-9 and J usage is TRBJ2-7; perhaps D is TRBD1 or TRBD2 (5 bases each). The V end lost 3 bases, the J end lost 2 bases, and 14 bases lay between the germline ends. The germline V gene encodes CDR1 SEHNR and CDR2 FQNEAQ (reference sequence). The CDR3 is made up of 15 amino acids. CDR3 nucleotide sequence: TGTGCCAGCAGCTTCGGGGACCCCGAAACCTACGAGCAGTACTTC. It codes for CASSFGDPETYEQYF.

The chain has TRBV9 and TRBJ2-1; D might be TRBD2 (6 bases). The CDR3 consists of 16 residues. V was cut by 0 bases and J by 9 bases, with 19 bases left in between. CDR1 is SGDLS, CDR2 YYNGEE, per germline. CDR3 region: CASSVEGTSGVGEQFF. The CDR3 coding sequence is TGTGCCAGCAGCGTAGAGGGGACCTCGGGGGTTGGTGAGCAGTTCTTC.

The gene calls are TRBV5-1 and TRBJ2-1; 9 bases map to TRBD2. Trimming cost V 6 bases and J 0 bases; bases outside gene matches: 7. The CDR3 totals 16 residues. Germline V lookup: CDR1 SGHRS, CDR2 YFSETQ. Here the CDR3 DNA reads TGCGCCAGCAATATTTGGCGGGGGGGCTCCTACAATGAGCAGTTCTTC. Translation: CASNIWRGGSYNEQFF.

The chain uses TRBV6-6 and TRBJ2-3, with D possibly called TRBD1 or TRBD2 (5 bases each). Germline CDR1 reads MNHNY; CDR2 reads SVGAGI (reference sequence). The germline V and J ends were trimmed by 6 bases and 4 bases, with 20 bases remaining between them. The CDR3 is 16 amino acids. The CDR3 is CASRPEGTENADTQYF. The CDR3 bases are TGTGCCAGCAGACCTGAGGGGACCGAGAATGCAGATACGCAGTATTTT.

This clonotype was observed a single time. The rearrangement links TRBV20-1 to TRBJ2-1, with 7 bases lining up with TRBD2. After removal of 3 bases from V and 8 bases from J, the junction contained 16 bases not matched to a gene. There are 16 residues in the CDR3. Germline V gene lookup returns CDR1 DFQATT and CDR2 SNEGSKA (reference sequence). This CDR3 reads CSARLNERELYDEQFF. CDR3 coding DNA: TGCAGTGCTAGGCTAAACGAGCGGGAACTGTACGATGAGCAGTTCTTC.

V gene TRBV20-1 combines with J gene TRBJ2-5; 7 bases align to TRBD1. J lost 4 bases, V lost 6 bases, and 11 bases had no gene match. The germline gives CDR1 DFQATT, CDR2 SNEGSKA (reference sequence). CDR3 length: 14 amino acids. CDR3 protein: CSAPRQGFAETQYF. Written as DNA, the CDR3 is TGCAGTGCCCCCCGACAGGGTTTCGCAGAGACCCAGTACTTC.

This clonotype was picked up a small number of times. The rearrangement uses TRBV10-3 and TRBJ2-4; 7 bases are a match to TRBD2. The J call may not be correct, given that the DNA end is closer to TRBJ2-7. The germline V gene has CDR1 ENHRY and CDR2 SYGVKD. The CDR3 is 16 residues long. CDR3 protein: CAISESGSGPRDEQYF. The CDR3 DNA reads TGTGCCATCAGTGAGTCAGGTAGCGGGCCTCGGGACGAGCAGTACTTC.

This clonotype was detected only once. J is TRBJ2-5 and V is TRBV7-9; 11 nucleotides match TRBD2. The CDR3 length is 15 residues. V was clipped by 6 bases and J by 0 bases; unmatched bases: 3. Germline-derived CDR1 and CDR2 are SEHNR and FQNEAQ (reference sequence). The CDR3 DNA follows: TGTGCCAGCAGAAGACTAGCGGGGTACCAAGAGACCCAGTACTTC. It yields the protein CASRRLAGYQETQYF.

The rearrangement uses TRBV27 and TRBJ2-1; 8 positions match TRBD1. CDR1 and CDR2 from the germline V gene are MNHEY and SMNVEV (reference sequence). The CDR3 covers 16 residues. Trimming removed 2 bases from V and 8 bases from J; junction bases left unmatched: 11. CDR3 residues: CASSLRQGWGFDEQFF. CDR3 coding DNA: TGTGCCAGCAGTTTACGACAGGGGTGGGGGTTCGATGAGCAGTTCTTC.

The V call is TRBV3-1, the J call TRBJ1-4, with TRBD1 identical over 7 bases. From germline, CDR1 is LGHDT and CDR2 YNNKEL (reference sequence). J was trimmed by 6 bases and V by 6 bases; bases with no gene match: 10. The CDR3 has 15 amino acids. The CDR3 DNA is TGTGCCAGCAGTCCCGGAGGGGGCAAAGATGAAAAACTGTTTTTT. As protein: CASSPGGGKDEKLFF.

The gene calls are TRBV5-5 and TRBJ2-7, with D unclear. The CDR3 spans 15 residues. Germline V gene data show CDR1 as SGHKS and CDR2 as YYEKEE (reference sequence). The V and J ends lost 4 bases and 2 bases respectively, with 16 bases between them. The CDR3, as DNA: TGTGCCAGCAGCCCCTCGTCTCTCGATACCTACGAGCAGTACTTC. Encoded protein: CASSPSSLDTYEQYF.

The V call is TRBV10-3, the J call TRBJ2-1; tentatively, D is TRBD2 (6 bases). Germline CDR1 reads ENHRY; CDR2 reads SYGVKD. V lost 8 bases and J 10 bases, leaving 15 bases between the germline ends. The CDR3 covers 12 residues. Here the CDR3 reads CAIASEGREQFF. DNA of the CDR3: TGTGCCATCGCCTCGGAGGGGAGAGAGCAGTTCTTC.

The chain couples TRBV29-1 to TRBJ2-1; 7 bases fit TRBD1. CDR1 and CDR2 from the germline V gene are SQVTM and ANQGSEA. The CDR3 totals 14 residues. V was clipped by 2 bases and J by 9 bases; unmatched bases: 10. CDR3 residues: CSVERQGVSTEQFF. The CDR3 coding sequence is TGCAGCGTTGAACGACAGGGTGTCTCGACTGAGCAGTTCTTC.

This rearrangement joins TRBV2 to TRBJ2-1, with D possibly being TRBD2 (5 bases). Trimming stripped 9 bases from V and 0 bases from J, with 9 bases between. The V gene's germline CDR1 is SNHLY and CDR2 FYNNEI. The CDR3 spans 13 residues. The CDR3 DNA reads TGTGCCAGAGGACTGAGCTCCTACAATGAGCAGTTCTTC. Protein sequence: CARGLSSYNEQFF.

This chain joins TRBV6-6 and TRBJ1-4; TRBD1 is a possible D gene (5 bases). There are 14 residues in the CDR3. The germline V gene has CDR1 MNHNY and CDR2 SVGAGI (reference sequence). The ends were cut back, 6 bases at V and 8 bases at J, with 16 bases in the middle. The CDR3 region has the DNA TGTGCCAGCAGAACCGACAGCCTGGGGGAAAAACTGTTTTTT. It translates to CASRTDSLGEKLFF.